Following are 10 T cell receptor beta chains from one sample sequenced in a study of CD4 T cells in relation to SARS-CoV-2 and coronaviruses (dated by TCRdb to about 2021). CD4+ T cells from unexposed donors were collected before the COVID-19 pandemic (2011-2018). The EasySep CD4+ T cell isolation kit was used to isolate CD4+ T cells once the cultures had run for approximately ten days. Libraries were prepared through the immunoSEQ multiplex PCR assay. TCRdb re-hosts the immuneACCESS table, in-frame sequences only. Its copies lack some clones; in the studies checked, an unresolved V gene accounts for under half of them, and the cause for the rest is not known. This sample comprises 27,000 or so clones, roughly 73% of them detected only once. Roughly 21% of the sample comes from the top ten. No antigen is known for these receptors. Sequenced input: CD4+ T cells from PBMCs, cultured in vitro. The receptors come from a human donor in good health.

This rearrangement joins TRBV25-1 to TRBJ2-3, with 7 bases identical to TRBD2. This CDR3 contains 14 residues. Trimming took 4 bases from V and 2 from J; bases not matched to a gene: 3. Germline assignment: CDR1 MGHDK and CDR2 SYGVNS. The CDR3 spells CASSGGGFTDTQYF. CDR3 nucleotides: TGTGCCAGCAGTGGGGGGGGATTCACAGATACGCAGTATTTT.

V and J are TRBV7-9 and TRBJ2-3; perhaps TRBD1 as D (7 bases). CDR3 length: 16 residues. Between the trimmed V and J ends, which lost 5 bases and 5 bases, there was a span of 20 bases. Germline CDR1 and CDR2: SEHNR and FQNEAQ (reference sequence). Here the CDR3 DNA reads TGTGCCAGCAGCCAACGAGGAGGGGGCGCGGGAGATACGCAGTATTTT. It yields the protein CASSQRGGGAGDTQYF.

The V and J genes are TRBV29-1 and TRBJ1-5; 8 nucleotides align to TRBD1. This CDR3 region has 15 residues. In germline, CDR1 is SQVTM, CDR2 ANQGSEA. V trimming: 6 bases; J trimming: 3 bases; junction bases outside the gene matches: 10. The CDR3 sequence: CSVGGAGGLNQPQHF. CDR3 nucleotide sequence: TGCAGCGTCGGGGGGGCAGGGGGCCTCAATCAGCCCCAGCATTTT.

The chain joins TRBV6-6 to TRBJ2-5; no clear D gene. Germline V gene lookup returns CDR1 MNHNY and CDR2 SVGAGI (reference sequence). This CDR3 spans 14 amino acids. The V gene lost 2 bases and the J gene lost 3 bases, with 10 bases spanning the gap. CDR3 coding DNA: TGTGCCAGCAGTTACGAGGCAGAGGAAGAGACCCAGTACTTC. It specifies CASSYEAEEETQYF.

The chain has TRBV19 and TRBJ2-6; 7 bases align to TRBD1. The CDR3 totals 12 residues. V lost 9 bases to trimming and J lost 8 bases; unmatched junction nucleotides: 4. The germline V gene has CDR1 LNHDA and CDR2 SQIVND (reference sequence). CDR3 bases: TGTGCCAGCGCGACAGGGCCCAACGTCCTGACTTTC. Residues: CASATGPNVLTF.

The V and J genes are TRBV5-1 and TRBJ2-3; TRBD2 is a possible D gene (6 bases). Germline values: CDR1 SGHRS, CDR2 YFSETQ. V dropped 4 bases and J dropped 9 bases, with 30 bases sitting between them. The CDR3 consists of 18 residues. DNA of the CDR3: TGCGCCAGCAGCCCCTTCGGGTTTTCGACCCTAGCGCCGGCAACGCAGTATTTT. This codes for CASSPFGFSTLAPATQYF. The whole variable domain, filled in from reference TRBV5-1 and TRBJ2-3, reads KAGVTQTPRYLIKTRGQQVTLSCSPISGHRSVSWYQQTPGQGLQFLFEYFSETQRNKGNFPGRFSGRQFSNSRSEMNVSTLELGDSALYLCASSPFGFSTLAPATQYFGPGTRLTVL.

The chain links TRBV9 to TRBJ2-1; 8 positions match TRBD1. Germline assignment: CDR1 SGDLS and CDR2 YYNGEE. Trimming removed 3 bases from V and 6 bases from J; junction bases left unmatched: 2. The CDR3 sequence is 13 residues long. In nucleotides, the CDR3 is TGTGCCAGCAGCGGAGGACAGGGCAATGAGCAGTTCTTC. This codes for CASSGGQGNEQFF. The variable domain in full, completed from reference TRBV9 and TRBJ2-1, reads DSGVTQTPKHLITATGQRVTLRCSPRSGDLSVYWYQQSLDQGLQFLIQYYNGEERAKGNILERFSAQQFPDLHSELNLSSLELGDSALYFCASSGGQGNEQFFGPGTRLTVL.

The rearrangement links TRBV9 to TRBJ1-3; tentatively, D is TRBD1 (6 bases). V was cut by 3 bases and J by 0 bases, with 13 bases left in between. Germline V gives CDR1 SGDLS, CDR2 YYNGEE. The length of the CDR3 is 16 residues. The CDR3 DNA is TGTGCCAGCAGCGAAACCGGGACATACTCTGGAAACACCATATATTTT. Its translation: CASSETGTYSGNTIYF.

The chain joins TRBV4-1 to TRBJ2-7, with TRBD1 matching over 9 bases. Germline loops: CDR1 MGHRA, CDR2 YSYEKL. Trimming removed 2 bases from V and 0 bases from J; junction bases left unmatched: 2. The CDR3 has 15 amino acids. The CDR3 protein is CASSQPGQGSYEQYF. CDR3 DNA: TGCGCCAGCAGCCAACCGGGACAGGGCTCCTACGAGCAGTACTTC.

The gene calls are TRBV3-1 (or the pseudogene TRBV3-2) and TRBJ1-2, with D hard to call. The V gene's germline CDR1 is LGHDT and CDR2 YNNKEL (reference sequence). The germline V and J ends were trimmed by 1 base and 6 bases, with 12 bases remaining between them. The length of the CDR3 is 14 residues. CDR3 DNA: TGTGCCAGCAGCCAAGGGACCGTTTTTAATGGCTACACCTTC. It is translated as CASSQGTVFNGYTF.